The rows below give T cell receptor beta chains drawn from one sample of a study of identical twins. One entry per CDR3 protein results from TCRdb running MiXCR on the 5' RACE reads. Here the sample spans under 1 million distinct CDR3 sequences, about 12% being singletons. Another study also made use of these data, one on yellow fever vaccine responses in identical twins.

The sample was PBMCs. Receptor source: a woman under 30 in good health. The CDR3 runs from the conserved cysteine through the conserved F or W. Each record gives: clone size, V gene, J gene, D gene, CDR3 protein, CDR3 DNA. The D gene is left open where the match is weak. Clone size is not always given. Where it is, it says once, few, many or a class for expanded clones.

many	TRBV5-1	TRBJ2-7	TRBD1	CASSSGTGHTTYEQYF	TGCGCCAGCAGCTCTGGGACAGGACATACCACCTACGAGCAGTACTTC
few	TRBV20-1	TRBJ1-1	TRBD1	CSWDRGVPEAFF	TGCTCCTGGGACAGGGGTGTTCCTGAAGCTTTCTTT
medium-sized	TRBV12-3/TRBV12-4	TRBJ1-5	.	CASSLRRRDQPQHF	TGTGCCAGCAGCCTACGCCGACGGGATCAGCCCCAGCATTTT
.	TRBV5-1	TRBJ2-7	TRBD1	CASRKDRGLYEQYF	TGCGCCAGCAGGAAGGACAGGGGTTTATACGAGCAGTACTTC
many	TRBV29-1	TRBJ1-1	.	CSGGQNTEAFF	TGCAGTGGGGGACAGAACACTGAAGCTTTCTTT
.	TRBV5-6	TRBJ2-3	TRBD1	CASSQQTGGEEDTQYF	TGTGCCAGCAGCCAACAGACAGGGGGCGAGGAAGATACGCAGTATTTT
.	TRBV11-1	TRBJ2-3	.	CASSLKGRAGDGTDTQYF	TGTGCCAGCAGCTTAAAGGGTCGGGCAGGGGACGGCACAGATACGCAGTATTTT
few	TRBV4-2	TRBJ2-7	TRBD2	CASSQDSLAGATYEQYF	TGTGCCAGCAGCCAAGACAGCTTGGCGGGAGCGACCTACGAGCAGTACTTC
many	TRBV5-1	TRBJ1-2	TRBD1	CASSGLGTGHNYGYTF	TGCGCCAGCAGCGGCTTGGGGACAGGACATAACTATGGCTACACCTTC
.	TRBV5-1	TRBJ1-1	.	CASTTRGSGEAFF	TGCGCCAGCACCACGCGGGGTTCAGGCGAAGCTTTCTTT
.	TRBV24-1	TRBJ2-5	TRBD2	CATSDPTPSTSGSTETQYF	TGTGCCACCAGTGATCCGACTCCCTCGACTAGCGGGAGTACTGAGACCCAGTACTTC
few	TRBV3-1	TRBJ1-1	.	CASSQEIRTEAFF	TGTGCCAGCAGCCAAGAGATCAGGACTGAAGCTTTCTTT
.	TRBV7-8	TRBJ2-3	TRBD2	CASSFKAGGPKDTQYF	TGTGCCAGCAGCTTCAAAGCGGGAGGGCCCAAAGATACGCAGTATTTT
.	TRBV4-2	TRBJ2-3	.	CASSQAGAGGTDTQYF	TGTGCCAGCAGCCAAGCCGGAGCGGGCGGCACAGATACGCAGTATTTT
few	TRBV5-6	TRBJ1-2	.	CASSLEYWAGVNNYGYTF	TGTGCCAGCAGCTTGGAGTATTGGGCCGGCGTCAATAACTATGGCTACACCTTC
.	TRBV5-1	TRBJ2-2	.	CASSLWRPGWSGELFF	TGCGCCAGCAGCCTTTGGCGGCCCGGGTGGTCCGGGGAGCTGTTTTTT
few	TRBV5-1	TRBJ2-6	.	CASSTFSGANVLTF	TGCGCCAGCAGTACCTTCTCTGGGGCCAACGTCCTGACTTTC
few	TRBV20-1	TRBJ2-1	TRBD2	CSARDPPGLAVNEQFF	TGCAGTGCTAGAGATCCCCCGGGACTAGCGGTTAATGAGCAGTTCTTC
.	TRBV6-5	TRBJ1-5	.	CASSYRWQGKNNQPQHF	TGTGCCAGCAGTTACAGGTGGCAGGGGAAAAACAATCAGCCCCAGCATTTT
many	TRBV11-1	TRBJ2-3	TRBD2	CASSLGTIGLAVSTDTQYF	TGTGCCAGCAGCTTAGGAACCATCGGACTAGCGGTTAGCACAGATACGCAGTATTTT
.	TRBV5-1	TRBJ2-1	TRBD1	CASRLKTGGGNEQFF	TGCGCCAGCAGATTAAAGACAGGGGGGGGGAATGAGCAGTTCTTC
many	TRBV10-3	TRBJ2-2	TRBD2	CAIKREGNTGELFF	TGTGCCATTAAGCGGGAGGGGAACACCGGGGAGCTGTTTTTT
few	TRBV6-5	TRBJ1-2	TRBD1	CASRNRGGYTF	TGTGCCAGCAGGAACAGGGGTGGCTACACCTTC
few	TRBV9	TRBJ2-3	.	CASSVESGASTDTQYF	TGTGCCAGCAGCGTAGAATCCGGGGCTAGCACAGATACGCAGTATTTT
few	TRBV20-1	TRBJ2-7	TRBD1	CSAPAGQGNSYEQYF	TGCAGTGCCCCAGCGGGACAGGGAAACTCCTACGAGCAGTACTTC
.	TRBV2	TRBJ2-3	TRBD2	CASSDGRGRDTQYF	TGTGCCAGCAGTGACGGGCGCGGGAGGGATACGCAGTATTTT
few	TRBV6-1	TRBJ2-6	.	CASRTGTGANVLTF	TGTGCCAGCAGAACAGGGACTGGGGCCAACGTCCTGACTTTC
.	TRBV4-2	TRBJ2-3	TRBD2	CASSLRTSGGTYTDTQYF	TGTGCCAGCAGCCTACGGACTAGCGGGGGGACGTACACAGATACGCAGTATTTT
.	TRBV7-7	TRBJ2-2	.	CASSFDASPNTGELFF	TGTGCCAGCAGCTTCGACGCTAGCCCCAACACCGGGGAGCTGTTTTTT
.	TRBV28	TRBJ2-7	.	CASSETLVGEYF	TGTGCCAGCAGTGAAACCCTCGTTGGAGAGTACTTC
few	TRBV27	TRBJ2-6	TRBD2	CASSQLAGGSSGANVLTF	TGTGCCAGCAGTCAATTAGCGGGAGGGAGCTCTGGGGCCAACGTCCTGACTTTC
many	TRBV5-1	TRBJ2-5	TRBD1	CASSRGQGLETQYF	TGCGCCAGCAGCCGGGGACAGGGTTTGGAGACCCAGTACTTC
many	TRBV2	TRBJ1-5	.	CAREDSNQPQHF	TGTGCCAGAGAAGATAGCAATCAGCCCCAGCATTTT
few	TRBV9	TRBJ1-5	.	CASSVGQGWNQPQHF	TGTGCCAGCAGCGTAGGGCAGGGGTGGAATCAGCCCCAGCATTTT
.	TRBV5-1	TRBJ2-7	.	CASSLNRAEQYF	TGCGCCAGCAGCCTCAACCGCGCCGAGCAGTACTTC
.	TRBV20-1	TRBJ2-3	.	CSAPGTPYTDTQYF	TGCAGTGCTCCAGGGACACCATACACAGATACGCAGTATTTT
many	TRBV7-8	TRBJ2-5	TRBD2	CASIRSGTKETQYF	TGTGCCAGCATACGATCCGGGACTAAAGAGACCCAGTACTTC
few	TRBV12-3/TRBV12-4	TRBJ2-3	.	CASSLAQVPTDTQYF	TGTGCCAGCAGTTTAGCCCAGGTCCCCACAGATACGCAGTATTTT
.	TRBV10-3	TRBJ2-3	TRBD2	CAISELGLAGRDTQYF	TGTGCCATCAGTGAGTTAGGACTAGCGGGAAGAGATACGCAGTATTTT
many	TRBV24-1	TRBJ2-1	.	CATSFRGNEQFF	TGTGCCACCAGTTTCAGGGGCAATGAGCAGTTCTTC
many	TRBV4-1	TRBJ1-4	.	CASSSPGYGGRATNEKLFF	TGCGCCAGCAGCTCCCCTGGTTACGGGGGGAGGGCAACTAATGAAAAACTGTTTTTT
.	TRBV9	TRBJ1-2	.	CASRVGSYGYTF	TGTGCCAGCAGGGTAGGATCCTATGGCTACACCTTC